This TCR beta chain was recovered during a study of T cells in Graves' hyperthyroidism and ophthalmopathy. This clonotype was seen a handful of times. The antigen remains unidentified. The source material, RNA transcripts, was used to amplify TCR beta CDR3 regions. The TCR CDR3 was amplified in a first-round RT-PCR using the HTBI primer set. TCRdb ran MiXCR on the multiplex PCR reads and lists one entry per CDR3 protein. Here the sample spans roughly 630,000 distinct CDR3 sequences, 15% to 17% being singletons. Germline CDR1 reads LNHDA; CDR2 reads SQIVND (reference sequence). Trimming shortened V by 7 bases and J by 0 bases, and 13 bases separated the two germline ends. The CDR3 runs to 14 residues. Study-level results: Ophthalmopathy and stable hyperthyroidism were told apart by a 13 V-J model. The majority of expanded thyroid clonotypes above 0.001 also appeared in blood.

The specimen sequenced was blood. The chain has TRBV19 and TRBJ2-7; no firm D call. The receptor's source is a woman aged 30 to 39 with Graves' hyperthyroidism. The CDR3 is CASKSELLSYEQYF. The CDR3 DNA reads TGTGCCAGTAAATCAGAACTCCTCTCCTACGAGCAGTACTTC. Supplemented by reference TRBV19 and TRBJ2-7, the full variable domain reads DGGITQSPKYLFRKEGQNVTLSCEQNLNHDAMYWYRQDPGQGLRLIYYSQIVNDFQKGDIAEGYSVSREKKESFPLTVTSAQKNPTAFYLCASKSELLSYEQYFGPGTRLTVT.